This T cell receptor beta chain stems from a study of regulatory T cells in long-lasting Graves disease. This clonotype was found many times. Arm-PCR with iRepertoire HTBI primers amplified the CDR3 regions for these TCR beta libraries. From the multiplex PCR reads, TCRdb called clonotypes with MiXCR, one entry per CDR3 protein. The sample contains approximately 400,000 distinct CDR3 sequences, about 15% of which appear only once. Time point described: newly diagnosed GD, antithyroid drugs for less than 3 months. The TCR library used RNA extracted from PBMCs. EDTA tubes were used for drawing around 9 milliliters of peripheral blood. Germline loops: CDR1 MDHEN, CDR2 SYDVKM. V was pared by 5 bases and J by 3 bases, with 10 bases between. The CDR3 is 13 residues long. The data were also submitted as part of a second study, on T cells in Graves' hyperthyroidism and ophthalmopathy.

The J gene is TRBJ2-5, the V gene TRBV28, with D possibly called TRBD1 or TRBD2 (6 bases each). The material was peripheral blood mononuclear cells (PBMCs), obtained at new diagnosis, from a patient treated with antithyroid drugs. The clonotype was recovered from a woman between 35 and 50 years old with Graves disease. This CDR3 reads CASSRGGKETQYF. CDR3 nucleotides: TGTGCCAGCAGTAGAGGGGGGAAAGAGACCCAGTACTTC. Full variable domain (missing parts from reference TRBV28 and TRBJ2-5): DVKVTQSSRYLVKRTGEKVFLECVQDMDHENMFWYRQDPGLGLRLIYFSYDVKMKEKGDIPEGYSVSREKKERFSLILESASTNQTSMYLCASSRGGKETQYFGPGTRLLVL.